A selection of T cell receptor beta chains follows, all from one sample in a study of radiotherapy plus CTLA-4 blockade in lung cancer. The protocol was immunoSEQ multiplex PCR, while the TCRdb copy is restricted to in-frame clones and leaves out a portion. Here the sample spans under 90,000 clones, about two thirds being singletons. Source: peripheral blood, taken from a patient treated with radiotherapy plus ipilimumab. The receptors originated from a human donor with non-small cell lung cancer that progressed on radiotherapy plus ipilimumab. CDR3s leave out the opening cysteine and the closing phenylalanine or tryptophan.

CDR3	J	V
ASSEAVKGTDTQY	TRBJ2-3	TRBV6-1
ASKFSGRVFEQY	TRBJ2-7	TRBV27
ASRPRDGSNQPQH	TRBJ1-5	TRBV28
ASSPTPYYNEQF	TRBJ2-1	TRBV5-1
ASSLADTVDSEQY	TRBJ2-7	TRBV5-1
ASFRGLGTDTQY	TRBJ2-3	TRBV6-1
ASSQGPSTNYGYT	TRBJ1-2	TRBV4-3
ASSLGAGQPQH	TRBJ1-5	TRBV7-3
ASSQQRVTNTGELF	TRBJ2-2	TRBV7-8
ASSFVLGTDTQY	TRBJ2-3	TRBV28
ASSAMRQVASGGYT	TRBJ1-2	TRBV7-2
ASSQETGQFSNQPQH	TRBJ1-5	TRBV4-1
ASSPNGAHTDTQY	TRBJ2-3	TRBV18
ASSYSSGRTEAF	TRBJ1-1	TRBV6-5
ASGGGLHEQY	TRBJ2-7	TRBV6-5
ASSRTGGNQPQH	TRBJ1-5	TRBV7-2
ASSTLAGVSDTQY	TRBJ2-3	TRBV5-1
ASSWVRGGLETQY	TRBJ2-5	TRBV28
ASSPARDRDQPQH	TRBJ1-5	TRBV9